This passage covers 22 T cell receptor beta chains from one sample sequenced in a study of blood T cell repertoires in COVID-19. Repertoires were generated with immunoSEQ multiplex PCR, while TCRdb's copy carries only in-frame clones and drops some. The sample comprises about 140,000 clones, under 90% of which are singletons, and more than 8% rests with the top ten. The specimen was peripheral blood. The receptors derive from a human donor in a cohort sampled during active COVID-19.

The CDR3 DNA reads TGTGCCAGCAGTGAACTGGCCTATGGCTACACCTTC. Translated: CASSELAYGYTF. This chain links TRBV6-1 with TRBJ1-2; D is unclear. Per germline, CDR1 MNHNS and CDR2 SASEGT. The CDR3 covers 12 residues. The V end lost 2 bases, the J end lost 4 bases, and 5 bases lay between the germline ends.

The genes are TRBV2 and TRBJ2-7; 7 bases are a match to TRBD1. This CDR3 has 14 amino acids. Germline lookup yields CDR1 SNHLY and CDR2 FYNNEI. J was trimmed by 2 bases and V by 10 bases; bases with no gene match: 11. DNA of the CDR3: TGTGCCACCCAACCGGGACAGCCTCCCTACGAGCAGTACTTC. Its protein is CATQPGQPPYEQYF.

The genes are TRBV19 and TRBJ1-6, with 7 bases matching TRBD1. This CDR3 spans 14 amino acids. V dropped 7 bases and J dropped 7; count of bases not matched to a gene: 7. Per germline, CDR1 LNHDA and CDR2 SQIVND (reference sequence). The CDR3 reads CASKKGQQNSPLHF. CDR3 nucleotides: TGTGCCAGTAAGAAGGGACAGCAGAATTCACCCCTCCACTTT.

This sequence joins TRBV28 and TRBJ1-1, with D hard to call. The CDR3 has 14 residues. The germline V gene has CDR1 MDHEN and CDR2 SYDVKM. Trimming took 6 bases from V and 1 from J, leaving 12 bases between them. CDR3 in amino acids: CASRLNWQNTEAFF. CDR3 nucleotides: TGTGCCAGCAGACTAAATTGGCAGAACACTGAAGCTTTCTTT.

This chain links TRBV5-1 with TRBJ2-3; 8 nucleotides line up with TRBD2. Germline values: CDR1 SGHRS, CDR2 YFSETQ. The J segment lost 2 bases and the V segment lost 2 bases, leaving 4 bases of the junction unmatched. The CDR3 sequence is 15 residues long. The CDR3 DNA reads as TGCGCCAGCAGCTTCGAAGCGGGAGTCACAGATACGCAGTATTTT. Protein: CASSFEAGVTDTQYF.

The chain has TRBV7-7 and TRBJ2-1, with 9 bases identical to TRBD2. The J segment lost 5 bases and the V segment lost 1 base, leaving 3 bases of the junction unmatched. Germline V CDR1 and CDR2: SSHAT, FNYEAQ (reference sequence). This CDR3 is built from 15 residues. The CDR3 DNA reads as TGTGCCAGCAGCTTAGGGACTAGCGAGGACAATGAGCAGTTCTTC. Its protein product is CASSLGTSEDNEQFF.

CDR3 sequence (DNA): TGTGCCAGCAGTGAAGTCGCAGATACGCAGTATTTT. Its protein is CASSEVADTQYF. V usage is TRBV2 and J usage is TRBJ2-3, with unresolved D. Germline loops: CDR1 SNHLY, CDR2 FYNNEI. The CDR3 contains 12 residues. V shed 1 base and J shed 4 bases, with 3 bases lying between them.

This chain joins TRBV4-1 and TRBJ1-2; 7 nucleotides line up with TRBD1. CDR3 size: 17 residues. Trimming took 1 base from V and 5 from J; bases not matched to a gene: 13. From germline, CDR1 is MGHRA and CDR2 YSYEKL. Here the CDR3 reads CASSQAPYRGSGYGYTF. The CDR3 region has the DNA TGCGCCAGCAGCCAAGCCCCGTACAGGGGTTCGGGGTATGGCTACACCTTC.

The table lists this clone with a few counts. This chain connects TRBV7-2 to TRBJ2-7; 9 positions agree with TRBD1. CDR3 length: 16 amino acids. CDR1 is SGHTA, CDR2 FQGNSA, per germline. The V and J ends lost 3 bases and 3 bases, in that order; junction bases with no gene match: 9. The CDR3 DNA sequence: TGTGCCAGCAGCTTTGAAACGGGACAGGGTTTCTACGAGCAGTACTTC. This translates into CASSFETGQGFYEQYF. Based on the CDR3 plus reference TRBV7-2 and TRBJ2-7, the full variable domain is GAGVSQSPSNKVTEKGKDVELRCDPISGHTALYWYRQSLGQGLEFLIYFQGNSAPDKSGLPSDRFSAERTGGSVSTLTIQRTQQEDSAVYLCASSFETGQGFYEQYFGPGTRLTVT.

This clone has only a few counts. The J gene is TRBJ1-1, the V gene TRBV28, with unresolved D. Trimming stripped 8 bases from V and 1 base from J, with 11 bases between. This CDR3 is built from 13 residues. The germline V gene has CDR1 MDHEN and CDR2 SYDVKM. The CDR3 spells CASLSRGNTEAFF. The CDR3 nucleotides are TGTGCCAGCCTCTCCCGGGGGAACACTGAAGCTTTCTTT.

The chain recombines TRBV6-5 with TRBJ2-7; tentatively, D is TRBD1 (8 bases). The germline V gene has CDR1 MNHEY and CDR2 SVGAGI. Deletions cut 8 bases from V and 6 bases from J, with 17 bases between. This CDR3 has 13 residues. The CDR3 sequence is CASGYRGGLEQYF. The DNA of the CDR3 is TGTGCCAGCGGCTACAGGGGGGGGCTCGAGCAGTACTTC.

The chain joins TRBV6-5 to TRBJ2-2; D not resolved. The CDR3 covers 15 residues. Germline lookup yields CDR1 MNHEY and CDR2 SVGAGI. Between the trimmed V and J ends, which lost 0 bases and 4 bases, there was a span of 9 bases. CDR3 amino acids: CASSYSGRSTGELFF. CDR3 in DNA: TGTGCCAGCAGTTACTCAGGCAGGTCCACCGGGGAGCTGTTTTTT.

The chain is built from TRBV15 and TRBJ1-3; D perhaps matches TRBD1 (6 bases). This CDR3 region has 16 residues. V was cut by 3 bases and J by 2 bases, with 14 bases left in between. The V gene's germline CDR1 is LNHNV and CDR2 YYDKDF (reference sequence). The CDR3: CATSSHRVGAGNTIYF. The DNA for the CDR3 is TGTGCCACCAGCAGTCACAGGGTTGGCGCTGGAAACACCATATATTTT.

The chain joins TRBV11-1 to TRBJ2-7, with 8 bases matching TRBD2. V shed 3 bases and J 4 bases; nucleotides not matched to a gene: 2. Germline V gene lookup returns CDR1 SGHAT and CDR2 FQDESV (reference sequence). There are 13 residues in the CDR3. The CDR3 DNA reads as TGTGCCAGCAGCTTCGGGACTAGTTACGAGCAGTACTTC. Its protein product is CASSFGTSYEQYF. The complete variable domain, with remaining parts taken from reference TRBV11-1 and TRBJ2-7, reads EAEVAQSPRYKITEKSQAVAFWCDPISGHATLYWYRQILGQGPELLVQFQDESVVDDSQLPKDRFSAERLKGVDSTLKIQPAELGDSAMYLCASSFGTSYEQYFGPGTRLTVT.

The J gene is TRBJ2-5, the V gene TRBV11-3; 11 nucleotides align to TRBD2. The CDR3 has 16 amino acids. The J segment lost 2 bases and the V segment lost 1 base, leaving 3 bases of the junction unmatched. Germline V gives CDR1 SGHNT, CDR2 YENEEA. The CDR3 nucleotides are TGTGCCAGCAGCTTAGGACTAGCGGGGTTTCAAGAGACCCAGTACTTC. Its protein product is CASSLGLAGFQETQYF.

This rearrangement joins TRBV19 to TRBJ2-7; the D gene is possibly TRBD2 (6 bases). CDR3 length: 15 amino acids. V dropped 5 bases and J dropped 0 bases, with 14 bases sitting between them. Germline V CDR1 and CDR2: LNHDA, SQIVND (reference sequence). CDR3: CASSSTAGPSYEQYF. Here the CDR3 DNA reads TGTGCCAGTAGTTCCACCGCGGGACCCTCCTACGAGCAGTACTTC.

This clone was detected only once. V usage is TRBV29-1 and J usage is TRBJ2-6; D remains ambiguous. The V gene lost 4 bases and the J gene lost 0 bases, with 25 bases spanning the gap. This CDR3 region has 20 residues. Germline V gene data show CDR1 as SQVTM and CDR2 as ANQGSEA. The CDR3 region has the DNA TGCAGCGTTGCCGTTCCTACTCCAGCCCTCCGACTCTCTGGGGCCAACGTCCTGACTTTC. It encodes CSVAVPTPALRLSGANVLTF.

The chain couples TRBV19 to TRBJ2-5, with 10 bases fitting TRBD2. J lost 5 bases, V lost 3 bases, and 9 bases had no gene match. The CDR3 has 16 amino acids. The germline CDR1 and CDR2 sequences are LNHDA and SQIVND (reference sequence). CDR3 residues: CASSIGASGSGETQYF. The CDR3 coding sequence is TGTGCCAGTAGTATCGGGGCTAGCGGGAGTGGGGAGACCCAGTACTTC.

This chain joins TRBV28 and TRBJ1-2, with 10 bases matching TRBD1. Trimming cost V 3 bases and J 5 bases; bases outside gene matches: 6. This CDR3 contains 15 residues. Germline-derived CDR1 and CDR2 are MDHEN and SYDVKM. CDR3: CASSFQGTGAYGYTF. CDR3 DNA sequence: TGTGCCAGCAGTTTCCAGGGGACAGGGGCGTATGGCTACACCTTC.

J is TRBJ2-3 and V is TRBV3-1 (or the pseudogene TRBV3-2); TRBD2 matches at 9 bases. This CDR3 is built from 17 residues. J was trimmed by 5 bases and V by 6 bases; bases with no gene match: 15. In germline, CDR1 is LGHDT, CDR2 YNNKEL (reference sequence). The CDR3 DNA is TGTGCCAGCAGTCCGTTTCGCGGGAGGGCCGGCGGAGATACGCAGTATTTT. Translated, it gives CASSPFRGRAGGDTQYF.

This rearrangement joins TRBV7-2 to TRBJ2-7, with 11 bases fitting TRBD1. Germline CDR1 and CDR2: SGHTA and FQGNSA. This CDR3 has 15 residues. J gave up 4 bases and V 5 bases, and 7 bases lay outside the gene matches. The DNA of the CDR3 is TGTGCCAGCAGCCCCCTTGGGACAGGGGGTTACGAGCAGTACTTC. Translation: CASSPLGTGGYEQYF.

CDR3 amino acids: CASSTTTSGRADEQYF. CDR3 bases: TGTGCCAGCAGTACCACTACTAGCGGGAGGGCCGACGAGCAGTACTTC. The V call is TRBV6-2 or TRBV6-3, the J call TRBJ2-7, with 13 bases identical to TRBD2. This CDR3 spans 16 amino acids. Losses at the gene ends were 5 bases for V and 5 bases for J; bases not matched to a gene: 9. Germline V gives CDR1 MNHEY, CDR2 SVGEGT.